These 32 T cell receptor beta chains originate from one sample sequenced in a study of blood T cell repertoires in COVID-19 (dated by TCRdb to 2020 to 2022). Library prep was done by the immunoSEQ multiplex PCR assay. TCRdb took this table from immuneACCESS and kept in-frame rearrangements with V and J called. Such tables lack part of the clones; where checked against another copy, unresolved V genes explain under half of the gap, and the rest is unexplained. The sample data list hundreds of thousands of clones, and about 89% of these were observed just once. Of the sample, 8.8% is held by the ten largest clones. Sequenced material: PBMCs or T cells enriched from blood (not recorded which). The receptors were sampled from a man aged 40-49 years who had recovered from COVID-19.

The chain combines TRBV5-4 with TRBJ2-7; maybe TRBD1 (6 bases). Germline V CDR1 and CDR2: SGHNT, YYREEE (reference sequence). This CDR3 region has 16 residues. V lost 0 bases and J 2 bases, leaving 15 bases between the germline ends. In DNA form, the CDR3 reads TGTGCCAGCAGCTTGGGTGGGTCGGACAGTCCCTACGAGCAGTACTTC. It yields the protein CASSLGGSDSPYEQYF.

This chain links TRBV14 with TRBJ1-5, with D perhaps TRBD1 (6 bases). The length of the CDR3 is 13 residues. V was cut by 4 bases and J by 9 bases, with 13 bases left in between. The germline V gene encodes CDR1 SGHDN and CDR2 FVKESK. CDR3 region: CASSLQGTGPQHF. DNA for the CDR3: TGTGCCAGCAGCCTCCAGGGGACGGGGCCCCAGCATTTT.

This clone was observed a few times. The V and J genes are TRBV5-6 and TRBJ1-2; tentative D call: TRBD1 (6 bases). In germline, CDR1 is SGHDT, CDR2 YYEEEE. This CDR3 has 15 amino acids. Trimming took 1 base from V and 3 from J, leaving 13 bases between them. CDR3 bases: TGTGCCAGCAGCTTGTTGGGGGCGCCGGACTATGGCTACACCTTC. Residues: CASSLLGAPDYGYTF.

DNA for the CDR3: TGTGCCAGCAGCCAAGAGTTCGGGACAGGGATGTACGAGCAGTACTTC. Translated: CASSQEFGTGMYEQYF. This chain links TRBV3-1 (or the pseudogene TRBV3-2) with TRBJ2-7, with 9 bases matching TRBD1. Trimming at V came to 0 bases and at J to 4 bases, leaving 7 bases not matched to a gene. This CDR3 has 16 residues. Germline V gene sequence: CDR1 LGHDT, CDR2 YNNKEL (reference sequence).

The V call is TRBV14, the J call TRBJ2-7, with TRBD2 matching 8 bases. Trimming removed 3 bases from V and 6 bases from J; junction bases left unmatched: 10. This CDR3 has 15 residues. Germline V gene data show CDR1 as SGHDN and CDR2 as FVKESK. The CDR3: CASSHQAGGAGEQYF. Here the CDR3 DNA reads TGTGCCAGCAGCCACCAGGCGGGGGGCGCAGGCGAGCAGTACTTC.

The J gene is TRBJ2-7, the V gene TRBV19, with D perhaps matching TRBD2 (6 bases). This CDR3 region has 15 residues. The germline V and J ends were trimmed by 5 bases and 3 bases, with 17 bases remaining between them. Germline CDR1 LNHDA, CDR2 SQIVND (reference sequence). The CDR3 DNA sequence: TGTGCCAGTAGTCCTCCGGGACTGACCGTCTACGAGCAGTACTTC. Its protein is CASSPPGLTVYEQYF. Full variable domain (remainder filled in from reference TRBV19 and TRBJ2-7): DGGITQSPKYLFRKEGQNVTLSCEQNLNHDAMYWYRQDPGQGLRLIYYSQIVNDFQKGDIAEGYSVSREKKESFPLTVTSAQKNPTAFYLCASSPPGLTVYEQYFGPGTRLTVT.

The rearrangement uses TRBV10-3 and TRBJ2-7; D might be TRBD2 (5 bases). The V end was cut by 5 bases, the J end by 0 bases, with 14 bases between. The CDR3 length is 15 residues. Germline assignment: CDR1 ENHRY and CDR2 SYGVKD. The CDR3 loop reads CAISKEIGSSYEQYF. CDR3 in DNA: TGTGCCATCAGTAAAGAGATAGGGAGCTCCTACGAGCAGTACTTC.

The CDR3 loop reads CASSFFSREDGYTF. CDR3 nucleotides: TGTGCCAGCAGCTTCTTTTCCAGGGAGGATGGCTACACCTTC. The chain links TRBV11-2 to TRBJ1-2; D may be TRBD1 (5 bases). This CDR3 spans 14 amino acids. V was cut by 3 bases and J by 6 bases, with 14 bases left in between. Germline V gives CDR1 SGHAT, CDR2 FQNNGV.

The chain links TRBV24-1 to TRBJ2-1; the match to TRBD2 covers 10 bases. V was pared by 4 bases and J by 3 bases, with 17 bases of the junction left unmatched. This CDR3 comprises 20 residues. Germline CDR1 reads KGHDR; CDR2 reads SFDVKD. CDR3 protein: CATSDPVTEREGLIYNEQFF. CDR3 nucleotide sequence: TGTGCCACCAGTGACCCGGTGACTGAGCGGGAGGGCCTCATCTACAATGAGCAGTTCTTC.

The V gene is TRBV27, the J gene TRBJ2-1; a possible D gene is TRBD1 (6 bases). The length of the CDR3 is 16 residues. Germline V lookup: CDR1 MNHEY, CDR2 SMNVEV (reference sequence). The germline V and J ends were trimmed by 5 bases and 2 bases, with 16 bases remaining between them. CDR3 DNA sequence: TGTGCCAGCAGTATGGATCAGGGGTACCCCTACAATGAGCAGTTCTTC. It specifies CASSMDQGYPYNEQFF.

The CDR3 region has the DNA TGTGCCAGCAGCTTGAGGACAGGCCATAGCAATCAGCCCCAGCATTTT. Amino acid sequence: CASSLRTGHSNQPQHF. The genes are TRBV5-6 and TRBJ1-5; 7 bases agree with TRBD1. CDR1 SGHDT and CDR2 YYEEEE come from the germline V gene. With 1 base clipped from V and 0 bases from J, the junction kept 4 bases outside the gene matches. The CDR3 is 16 residues long.

The CDR3 is CASSYGRGGGNQPQHF. The CDR3 region has the DNA TGTGCCAGCAGTTACGGAAGGGGAGGCGGCAATCAGCCCCAGCATTTT. The V and J genes are TRBV6-5 and TRBJ1-5; D is possibly TRBD1 (5 bases). Germline CDR1 reads MNHEY; CDR2 reads SVGAGI. The CDR3 is 16 amino acids. V was pared by 2 bases and J by 2 bases, with 13 bases between.

This clone was found a few times. This rearrangement joins TRBV9 to TRBJ2-7, with 9 nucleotides matching TRBD1. V lost 5 bases, J lost 0 bases, and 6 bases stayed unmatched. Germline lookup yields CDR1 SGDLS and CDR2 YYNGEE. This CDR3 contains 15 residues. Here the CDR3 reads CASRPRDRDSYEQYF. The CDR3, as DNA: TGTGCCAGCAGACCCCGGGACAGGGACTCCTACGAGCAGTACTTC.

The chain employs TRBV4-1 and TRBJ1-6, with D maybe TRBD1 (6 bases). The germline V and J ends were trimmed by 4 bases and 0 bases, with 16 bases remaining between them. Per the germline V gene, CDR1 is MGHRA and CDR2 is YSYEKL. This CDR3 region has 18 residues. DNA for the CDR3: TGCGCCAGCAGCCGGACAGACAAAGGAGTCTCCTATAATTCACCCCTCCACTTT. Translation: CASSRTDKGVSYNSPLHF.

The chain combines TRBV2 with TRBJ2-3; possible D gene TRBD1, 5 bases. CDR3 length: 16 residues. The ends were cut back, 10 bases at V and 5 bases at J, with 25 bases in the middle. Germline V gene data show CDR1 as SNHLY and CDR2 as FYNNEI. CDR3 loop: CATVLVGWGLGDTQYF. DNA of the CDR3: TGTGCCACCGTCTTAGTAGGCTGGGGCCTAGGAGATACGCAGTATTTT. The entire variable domain, with the rest obtained from reference TRBV2 and TRBJ2-3, is as follows: EPEVTQTPSHQVTQMGQEVILRCVPISNHLYFYWYRQILGQKVEFLVSFYNNEISEKSEIFDDQFSVERPDGSNFTLKIRSTKLEDSAMYFCATVLVGWGLGDTQYFGPGTRLTVL.

This chain links TRBV19 with TRBJ2-7; D is uncertain. The CDR3 extends over 16 amino acids. The germline V and J ends were trimmed by 1 base and 5 bases, with 18 bases remaining between them. The germline V gene encodes CDR1 LNHDA and CDR2 SQIVND (reference sequence). As DNA, the CDR3 is TGTGCCAGTAGTATAGTAGGCAGGCCGGAAGGTCACGAGCAGTACTTC. Encoded protein: CASSIVGRPEGHEQYF.

This clone was picked up a small number of times. This rearrangement joins TRBV6-5 to TRBJ2-2; the match to TRBD2 covers 7 bases. Trimming at V came to 0 bases and at J to 5 bases, leaving 6 bases not matched to a gene. This CDR3 is 16 amino acids long. Germline V gene data show CDR1 as MNHEY and CDR2 as SVGAGI. The CDR3 protein is CASSYSGRGSTGELFF. DNA for the CDR3: TGTGCCAGCAGTTACTCGGGGAGGGGTAGTACCGGGGAGCTGTTTTTT.

The chain links TRBV13 to TRBJ2-1; D might be TRBD2 (6 bases). The CDR3 runs to 17 residues. Germline V CDR1 and CDR2: PRHDT, FYEKMQ (reference sequence). The ends were cut back, 6 bases at V and 3 bases at J, with 21 bases in the middle. CDR3 bases: TGTGCCAGCAGAACCTCTCTATTGCGGGATTACTACAATGAGCAGTTCTTC. Amino acids: CASRTSLLRDYYNEQFF.

CDR3 nucleotides: TGTGCCAGCAGTTTAGCCAGCGGGATTATAGTTTCCTACGAGCAGTACTTC. It encodes CASSLASGIIVSYEQYF. V gene TRBV28 combines with J gene TRBJ2-7; TRBD2 aligns across 7 bases. J lost 1 base, V lost 2 bases, and 11 bases had no gene match. Germline CDR1 reads MDHEN; CDR2 reads SYDVKM. This CDR3 has 17 residues.

This clone was picked up a small number of times. V and J are TRBV3-1 (or the pseudogene TRBV3-2) and TRBJ2-1, with 10 nucleotides matching TRBD2. The trim removed 4 bases at V and 8 bases at J, leaving 11 bases unmatched. The CDR3 length is 16 residues. CDR1 and CDR2 from the germline V gene are LGHDT and YNNKEL (reference sequence). The DNA for the CDR3 is TGTGCCAGCAGCCTGGGACCGGCTAGCGGGAGTGATGAGCAGTTCTTC. Its protein product is CASSLGPASGSDEQFF.

This chain connects TRBV7-2 to TRBJ2-1; D remains unclear. Germline CDR1 SGHTA, CDR2 FQGNSA. Trimming stripped 11 bases from V and 0 bases from J, with 11 bases between. This CDR3 is built from 13 residues. CDR3: CASSLSSYNEQFF. The CDR3 DNA reads TGTGCCTCGAGTCTTAGCTCCTACAATGAGCAGTTCTTC.

V gene TRBV19 combines with J gene TRBJ2-3; a weak D match, TRBD2 (6 bases). Germline V lookup: CDR1 LNHDA, CDR2 SQIVND (reference sequence). The V gene lost 9 bases and the J gene lost 6 bases, with 19 bases spanning the gap. The CDR3 loop spans 14 amino acids. The CDR3 region is CASGAFAGWDTQYF. CDR3 nucleotide sequence: TGTGCCAGCGGGGCCTTTGCGGGGTGGGATACGCAGTATTTT.

The rearrangement links TRBV6-5 to TRBJ2-5; perhaps TRBD1 as D (6 bases). The V and J ends lost 5 bases and 1 base respectively, with 11 bases between them. The CDR3 has 14 residues. CDR1 is MNHEY and CDR2 is SVGAGI in the germline V gene. The CDR3 sequence: CASSMRTVQETQYF. CDR3 bases: TGTGCCAGCAGTATGAGGACAGTCCAAGAGACCCAGTACTTC.

V usage is TRBV6-2 or TRBV6-3 and J usage is TRBJ1-3, with unresolved D. Germline assignment: CDR1 MNHEY and CDR2 SVGEGT. This CDR3 is built from 16 residues. Deletions cut 0 bases from V and 4 bases from J, with 13 bases between. The CDR3 DNA reads as TGTGCCAGCAGTTACTCCTCCGGGGTCTTAGGAAACACCATATATTTT. Translated, it gives CASSYSSGVLGNTIYF.

The chain links TRBV7-9 to TRBJ2-2; D may be TRBD1 (5 bases). The CDR3 extends over 15 amino acids. V lost 7 bases and J lost 1, with 13 bases in between. Looked up from germline, CDR1 is SEHNR and CDR2 is FQNEAQ (reference sequence). The DNA for the CDR3 is TGTGCCAGCAAGACAGCGATCAGGAACACCGGGGAGCTGTTTTTT. Protein product: CASKTAIRNTGELFF.

The table lists this clone with a few counts. This rearrangement joins TRBV20-1 to TRBJ2-2; 8 bases fit TRBD2. Per the germline V gene, CDR1 is DFQATT and CDR2 is SNEGSKA (reference sequence). V shed 3 bases, J shed 2 bases, and the junction held 5 bases outside the gene matches. The CDR3 totals 15 residues. DNA for the CDR3: TGCAGTGCTAGTAAAAGCGGGAGTAACACCGGGGAGCTGTTTTTT. Amino acids: CSASKSGSNTGELFF.

The gene calls are TRBV3-1 (or the pseudogene TRBV3-2) and TRBJ1-2, with 9 bases aligning to TRBD1. Germline V gene data show CDR1 as LGHDT and CDR2 as YNNKEL (reference sequence). V was pared by 3 bases and J by 4 bases, with 0 bases of the junction left unmatched. CDR3 length: 13 amino acids. This CDR3 is CASSQTGGYGYTF. CDR3 nucleotide sequence: TGTGCCAGCAGCCAGACAGGGGGCTATGGCTACACCTTC.

The V gene is TRBV11-3, the J gene TRBJ1-3; D is uncertain. V dropped 5 bases and J dropped 1 base, with 6 bases sitting between them. CDR3 length: 13 residues. Germline V CDR1 and CDR2: SGHNT, YENEEA. The CDR3 spells CASSAGSGNTIYF. As DNA, the CDR3 is TGTGCCAGCAGCGCGGGGTCTGGAAACACCATATATTTT.

The gene calls are TRBV15 and TRBJ2-7; the D is unclear. Trimming stripped 6 bases from V and 1 base from J, with 7 bases between. The CDR3 spans 12 residues. In germline, CDR1 is LNHNV, CDR2 YYDKDF (reference sequence). The CDR3 spells CATSGQSYEQYF. Here the CDR3 DNA reads TGTGCCACCAGTGGGCAGTCCTACGAGCAGTACTTC.

The chain uses TRBV5-1 and TRBJ2-5; 12 bases align to TRBD2. Germline CDR1 is SGHRS and CDR2 is YFSETQ. Unmatched junction bases numbered 8, after V lost 3 bases and J lost 2 bases. The CDR3 is 17 residues long. The CDR3 region is CASSSGLAGFYQETQYF. CDR3 bases: TGCGCCAGCAGCTCGGGACTAGCGGGTTTCTATCAAGAGACCCAGTACTTC.

V is TRBV5-4 and J is TRBJ2-7, with 7 nucleotides matching TRBD2. Germline V gives CDR1 SGHNT, CDR2 YYREEE (reference sequence). Trimming removed 6 bases from V and 1 base from J; junction bases left unmatched: 4. This CDR3 is 13 amino acids long. CDR3 protein: CASTREGSYEQYF. CDR3 bases: TGTGCCAGCACGAGGGAGGGATCCTACGAGCAGTACTTC.

The V gene is TRBV27, the J gene TRBJ2-5; the match to TRBD2 covers 13 bases. Germline V lookup: CDR1 MNHEY, CDR2 SMNVEV (reference sequence). The V and J ends lost 4 bases and 4 bases, in that order; junction bases with no gene match: 9. The CDR3 covers 17 residues. CDR3 DNA: TGTGCCAGCAGTTCCCTCTGGACTAGCGGGAGTTTAGAGACCCAGTACTTC. As protein: CASSSLWTSGSLETQYF.